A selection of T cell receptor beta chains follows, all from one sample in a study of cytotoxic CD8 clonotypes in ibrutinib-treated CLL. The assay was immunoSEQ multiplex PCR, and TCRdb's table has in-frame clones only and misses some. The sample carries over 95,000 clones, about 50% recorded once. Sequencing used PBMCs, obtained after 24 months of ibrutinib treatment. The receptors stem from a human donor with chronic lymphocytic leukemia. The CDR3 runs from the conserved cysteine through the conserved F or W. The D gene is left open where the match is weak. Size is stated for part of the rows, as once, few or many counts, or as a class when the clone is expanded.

TGTGCCAGCAGTAAACAGGGGGCGCAGGATGGCTACACCTTC	CASSKQGAQDGYTF	TRBV7-8	.	TRBJ1-2	TRBD1
TGTGCCAGCAGCCCCCGGACTAGCGGGGGGGTGCAGTTCTTC	CASSPRTSGGVQFF	TRBV7-9	.	TRBJ2-1	TRBD2
TGTGCCAGCAGTCCATTTAGCGGGGGGCCCGAGGAAGAGACCCAGTACTTC	CASSPFSGGPEEETQYF	TRBV14	.	TRBJ2-5	TRBD2
TGTGCCGCCCAGGTGGGGCCCCTGAACACTGAAGCTTTCTTT	CAAQVGPLNTEAFF	TRBV6-5	.	TRBJ1-1	.
TGTGCCAGCAGCTTAGGGGCCCTTCGGGGCTGGGAAAACATTCAGTACTTC	CASSLGALRGWENIQYF	TRBV7-6	.	TRBJ2-4	.
TGTGCCTGGAGTGGTTTAGGGGTAGCGGGCCCCCTCCACTTT	CAWSGLGVAGPLHF	TRBV30	few	TRBJ1-6	.
TGTGCCAGCAGCCATAGCGGGATTTTCTCCTACGAGCAGTACTTC	CASSHSGIFSYEQYF	TRBV7-8	.	TRBJ2-7	TRBD2
TGCAGCGCTTTACCTCAATTCAGGGTTGAAGGCTACACCTTC	CSALPQFRVEGYTF	TRBV29-1	.	TRBJ1-2	.
TGTGCCAGCAGCTTAGCGGGGGGACAGGGTGGAATTTCACCCCTCCACTTT	CASSLAGGQGGISPLHF	TRBV7-2	.	TRBJ1-6	TRBD1
TGTGCTAGGGTTTTAGACACTGAAGCTTTCTTT	CARVLDTEAFF	TRBV12-5	many	TRBJ1-1	.
TGTGCCAGTAAGAAGGGGAACTATGGCTACACCTTC	CASKKGNYGYTF	TRBV28	.	TRBJ1-2	.
TGTGCCAGCAGTTATTCCACTGGCCGGGAGACCCAGTACTTC	CASSYSTGRETQYF	TRBV6-5	.	TRBJ2-5	.
TGTGCCAGCAGTGAATCGAGGGTGGCTGGAAACACCATATATTTT	CASSESRVAGNTIYF	TRBV25-1	few	TRBJ1-3	.
TGTGCCAGCAGGCGGGACGGGAACACTGAAGCTTTCTTT	CASRRDGNTEAFF	TRBV2	few	TRBJ1-1	.
TGTGCCAGCAGCTTAGCGCCCAGGGTAGGGCATGAGCAGTACTTC	CASSLAPRVGHEQYF	TRBV7-2	.	TRBJ2-7	.
TGTGCCAGCAGCGCGGGGACTAGCGTAAACCAGTTCTTC	CASSAGTSVNQFF	TRBV9	.	TRBJ2-1	TRBD2
TGTGCCAGCAGCGTCCAGGAGAACACTGAAGCTTTCTTT	CASSVQENTEAFF	TRBV25-1	few	TRBJ1-1	.
TGTGCCAGTATCCGGACAGGGGGCGCCGGGGAGCTGTTTTTT	CASIRTGGAGELFF	TRBV28	.	TRBJ2-2	TRBD1
TGTGCCTGGAGTGTTAGTGGCACTGAAGCTTTCTTT	CAWSVSGTEAFF	TRBV30	.	TRBJ1-1	.
TGTGCCAGCAGCAAACGGGGGAACTCTGGGGCCAACGTCCTGACTTTC	CASSKRGNSGANVLTF	TRBV7-9	.	TRBJ2-6	.
TGTGCCAGCAGCCCCGGTAGTACGACAGCCGCATCCTACGAGCAGTACTTC	CASSPGSTTAASYEQYF	TRBV4-2	.	TRBJ2-7	.
TGTGCCAGCCGGGTGTCTCTTGAAGTCGAGCAGTACTTC	CASRVSLEVEQYF	TRBV10-3	.	TRBJ2-7	.
TGTGCCAGCAGTGAAGTTGAACAGTCAGAGCTGTTTTTT	CASSEVEQSELFF	TRBV6-1	few	TRBJ2-2	.
TGCGCCAGCAGCCAAGGCAGTAGCGGGGGTGCCGAGCAGTACTTC	CASSQGSSGGAEQYF	TRBV4-1	few	TRBJ2-7	TRBD2
TGTGCCAGCAGCAGGGAGACCGACACTGAAGCTTTCTTT	CASSRETDTEAFF	TRBV5-6	.	TRBJ1-1	.
TGTGCCAGCAGCACCTTACAGGGGGCGTTGTTCTTC	CASSTLQGALFF	TRBV7-3	.	TRBJ2-1	TRBD1
TGTAGGGGGTGTGATCAGCCCCAGCATTTT	CRGCDQPQHF	TRBV19	once	TRBJ1-5	.
TGCAGCGTTGGACGGACTGGAGAGACCCAGTACTTC	CSVGRTGETQYF	TRBV29-1	.	TRBJ2-5	.
TGTGCTAGTGGTTTGGGACAGGGTTCTTGGAATGAGCAGTTCTTC	CASGLGQGSWNEQFF	TRBV12-5	.	TRBJ2-1	TRBD1